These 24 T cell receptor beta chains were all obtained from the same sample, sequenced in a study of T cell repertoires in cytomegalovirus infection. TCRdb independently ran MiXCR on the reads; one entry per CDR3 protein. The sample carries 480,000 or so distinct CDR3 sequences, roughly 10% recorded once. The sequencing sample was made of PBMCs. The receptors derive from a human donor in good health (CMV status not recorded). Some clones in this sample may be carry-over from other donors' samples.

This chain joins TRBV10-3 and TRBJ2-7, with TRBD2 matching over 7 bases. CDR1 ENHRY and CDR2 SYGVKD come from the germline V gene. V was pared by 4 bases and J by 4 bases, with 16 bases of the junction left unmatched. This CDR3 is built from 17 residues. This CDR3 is CAISGALGTTRTYEQYF. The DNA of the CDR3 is TGTGCCATCAGTGGGGCCCTGGGGACTACCCGTACGTACGAGCAGTACTTC.

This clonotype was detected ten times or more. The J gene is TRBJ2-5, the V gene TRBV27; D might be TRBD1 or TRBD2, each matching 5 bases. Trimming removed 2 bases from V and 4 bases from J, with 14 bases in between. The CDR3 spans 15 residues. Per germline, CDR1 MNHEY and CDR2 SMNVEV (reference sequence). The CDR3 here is CASSLGAERGETQYF. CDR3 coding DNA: TGTGCCAGCAGTTTAGGAGCGGAGAGGGGAGAGACCCAGTACTTC.

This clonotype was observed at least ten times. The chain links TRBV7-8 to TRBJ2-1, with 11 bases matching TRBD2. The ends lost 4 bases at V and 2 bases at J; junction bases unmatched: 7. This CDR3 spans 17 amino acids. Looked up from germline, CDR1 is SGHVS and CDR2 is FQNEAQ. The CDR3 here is CASSSRLAGTTYNEQFF. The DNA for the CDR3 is TGTGCCAGCAGCTCAAGACTAGCGGGGACAACCTACAATGAGCAGTTCTTC.

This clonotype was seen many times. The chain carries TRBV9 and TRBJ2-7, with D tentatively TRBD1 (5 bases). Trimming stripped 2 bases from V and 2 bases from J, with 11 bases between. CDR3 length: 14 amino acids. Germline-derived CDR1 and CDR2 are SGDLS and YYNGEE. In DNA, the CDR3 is TGTGCCAGCAGCGTCTCGACAGAGCCCTACGAGCAGTACTTC. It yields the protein CASSVSTEPYEQYF.

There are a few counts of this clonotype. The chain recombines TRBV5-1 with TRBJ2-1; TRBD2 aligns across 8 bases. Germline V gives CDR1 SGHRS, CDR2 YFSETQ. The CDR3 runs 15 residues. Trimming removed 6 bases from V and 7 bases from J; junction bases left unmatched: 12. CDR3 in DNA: TGCGCCAGCACCGGGGGGGGACTACGAAGGAATGAGCAGTTCTTC. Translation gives CASTGGGLRRNEQFF.

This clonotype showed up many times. The CDR3 DNA reads TGTGCCAGCAGTTTTACGGGTGAGCAGTTCTTC. Protein product: CASSFTGEQFF. The chain carries TRBV12-3 or TRBV12-4 and TRBJ2-1; D is unclear. The CDR3 totals 11 residues. The germline V and J ends were trimmed by 3 bases and 9 bases, with 6 bases remaining between them.

For the CDR3, the DNA is TGTGCCAGTAGCAAAGGGGCGCGGAACACTGAAGCTTTCTTT. The encoded protein is CASSKGARNTEAFF. The chain is built from TRBV19 and TRBJ1-1, with a possible D match to TRBD1 (5 bases). Deletions cut 6 bases from V and 1 base from J, with 12 bases between. The CDR3 contains 14 residues. Germline V gene data show CDR1 as LNHDA and CDR2 as SQIVND (reference sequence).

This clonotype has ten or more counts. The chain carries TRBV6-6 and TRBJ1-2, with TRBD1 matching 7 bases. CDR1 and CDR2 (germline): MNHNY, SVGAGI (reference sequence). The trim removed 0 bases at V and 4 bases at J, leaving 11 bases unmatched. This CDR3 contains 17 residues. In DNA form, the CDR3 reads TGTGCCAGCAGTTACTCAGGGGGGACAGCGAACCTCTATGGCTACACCTTC. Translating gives CASSYSGGTANLYGYTF.

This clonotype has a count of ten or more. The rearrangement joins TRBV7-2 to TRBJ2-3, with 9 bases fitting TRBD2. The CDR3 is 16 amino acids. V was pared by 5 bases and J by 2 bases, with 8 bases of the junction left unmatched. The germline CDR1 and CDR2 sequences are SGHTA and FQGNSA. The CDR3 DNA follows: TGTGCCAGCAGCCAAGCTAGCGGGACAAACACAGATACGCAGTATTTT. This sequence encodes CASSQASGTNTDTQYF. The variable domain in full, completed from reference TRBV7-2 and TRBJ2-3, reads GAGVSQSPSNKVTEKGKDVELRCDPISGHTALYWYRQSLGQGLEFLIYFQGNSAPDKSGLPSDRFSAERTGGSVSTLTIQRTQQEDSAVYLCASSQASGTNTDTQYFGPGTRLTVL.

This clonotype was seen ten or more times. CDR3 DNA sequence: TGTGCCAGCAGCTTCCAGACAGCCTACAATGAGCAGTTCTTC. Translation gives CASSFQTAYNEQFF. This chain uses TRBV7-8 with TRBJ2-1; possibly TRBD1 for D (5 bases). The V end was cut by 3 bases, the J end by 2 bases, with 8 bases between. The CDR3 has 14 amino acids. Germline V gene lookup returns CDR1 SGHVS and CDR2 FQNEAQ.

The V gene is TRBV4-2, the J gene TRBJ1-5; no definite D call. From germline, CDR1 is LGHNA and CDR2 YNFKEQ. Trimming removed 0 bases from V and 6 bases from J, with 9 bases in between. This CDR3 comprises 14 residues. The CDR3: CASSQEAAVQPQHF. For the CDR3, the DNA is TGTGCCAGCAGCCAAGAGGCGGCGGTTCAGCCCCAGCATTTT.

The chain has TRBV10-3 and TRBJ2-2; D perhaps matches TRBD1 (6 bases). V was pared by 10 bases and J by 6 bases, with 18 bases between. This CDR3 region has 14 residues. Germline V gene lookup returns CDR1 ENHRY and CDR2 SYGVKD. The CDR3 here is CATTRQVDSGELFF. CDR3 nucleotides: TGTGCCACAACTAGACAGGTCGATTCCGGGGAGCTGTTTTTT.

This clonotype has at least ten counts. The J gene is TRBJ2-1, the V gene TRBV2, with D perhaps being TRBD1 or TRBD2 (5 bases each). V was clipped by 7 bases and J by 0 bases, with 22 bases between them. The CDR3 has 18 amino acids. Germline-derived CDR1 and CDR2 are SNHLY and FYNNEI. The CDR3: CASKGTEVSTSSYNEQFF. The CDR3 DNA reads TGTGCCAGCAAAGGGACGGAGGTTTCCACGAGCTCCTACAATGAGCAGTTCTTC. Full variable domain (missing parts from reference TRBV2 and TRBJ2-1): EPEVTQTPSHQVTQMGQEVILRCVPISNHLYFYWYRQILGQKVEFLVSFYNNEISEKSEIFDDQFSVERPDGSNFTLKIRSTKLEDSAMYFCASKGTEVSTSSYNEQFFGPGTRLTVL.

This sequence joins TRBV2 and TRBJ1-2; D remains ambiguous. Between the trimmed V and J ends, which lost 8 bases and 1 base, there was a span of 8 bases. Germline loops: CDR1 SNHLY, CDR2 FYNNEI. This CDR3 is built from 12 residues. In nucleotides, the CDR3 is TGTGCCAGCCCCGGGATTAACTATGGCTACACCTTC. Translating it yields CASPGINYGYTF.

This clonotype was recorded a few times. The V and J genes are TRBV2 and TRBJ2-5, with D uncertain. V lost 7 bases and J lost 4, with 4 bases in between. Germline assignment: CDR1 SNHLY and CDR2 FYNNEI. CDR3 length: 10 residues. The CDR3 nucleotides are TGTGCCAGCAAGTCAGAGACCCAGTACTTC. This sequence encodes CASKSETQYF.

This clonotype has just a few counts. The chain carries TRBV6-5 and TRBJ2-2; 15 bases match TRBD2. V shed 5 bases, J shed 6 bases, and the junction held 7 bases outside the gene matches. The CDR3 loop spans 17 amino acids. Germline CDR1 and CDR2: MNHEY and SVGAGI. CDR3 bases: TGTGCCAGCAGTCTGGGACTAGCGGGAGGAGTCGCCGGGGAGCTGTTTTTT. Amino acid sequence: CASSLGLAGGVAGELFF.

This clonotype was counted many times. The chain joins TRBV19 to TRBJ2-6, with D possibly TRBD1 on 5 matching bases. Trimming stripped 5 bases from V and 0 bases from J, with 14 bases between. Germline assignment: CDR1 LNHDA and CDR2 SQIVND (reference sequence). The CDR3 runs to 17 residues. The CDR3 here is CASSYKGWSSGANVLTF. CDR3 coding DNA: TGTGCCAGTAGTTACAAGGGGTGGAGCTCTGGGGCCAACGTCCTGACTTTC.

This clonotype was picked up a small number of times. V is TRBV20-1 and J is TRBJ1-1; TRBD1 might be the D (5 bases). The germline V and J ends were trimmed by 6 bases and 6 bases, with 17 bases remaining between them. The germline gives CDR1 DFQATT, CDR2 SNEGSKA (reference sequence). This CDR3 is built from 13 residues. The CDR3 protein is CSAATGGVPEAFF. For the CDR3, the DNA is TGCAGTGCCGCGACGGGGGGAGTGCCTGAAGCTTTCTTT.

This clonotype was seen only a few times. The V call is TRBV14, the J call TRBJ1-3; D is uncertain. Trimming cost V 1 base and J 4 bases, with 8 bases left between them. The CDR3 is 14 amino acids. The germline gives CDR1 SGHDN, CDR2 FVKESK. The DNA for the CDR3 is TGTGCCAGCAGCCAAGGGGTTCCCGGAAACACCATATATTTT. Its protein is CASSQGVPGNTIYF. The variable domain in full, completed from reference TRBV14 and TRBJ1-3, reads EAGVTQFPSHSVIEKGQTVTLRCDPISGHDNLYWYRRVMGKEIKFLLHFVKESKQDESGMPNNRFLAERTGGTYSTLKVQPAELEDSGVYFCASSQGVPGNTIYFGEGSWLTVV.

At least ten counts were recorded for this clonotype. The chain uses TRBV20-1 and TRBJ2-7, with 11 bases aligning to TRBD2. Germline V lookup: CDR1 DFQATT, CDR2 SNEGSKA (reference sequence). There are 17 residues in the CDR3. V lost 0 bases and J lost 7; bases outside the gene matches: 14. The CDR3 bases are TGCAGTGCTAGAGAAGAGTCGAGGACTAGCGGGCCCAGGGAGCAGTACTTC. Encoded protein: CSAREESRTSGPREQYF.

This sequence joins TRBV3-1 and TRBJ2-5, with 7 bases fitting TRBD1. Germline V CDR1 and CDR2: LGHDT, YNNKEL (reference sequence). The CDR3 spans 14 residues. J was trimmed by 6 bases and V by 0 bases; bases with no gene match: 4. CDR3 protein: CASSQEGGEKTQYF. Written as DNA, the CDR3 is TGTGCCAGCAGCCAAGAAGGGGGCGAAAAGACCCAGTACTTC.

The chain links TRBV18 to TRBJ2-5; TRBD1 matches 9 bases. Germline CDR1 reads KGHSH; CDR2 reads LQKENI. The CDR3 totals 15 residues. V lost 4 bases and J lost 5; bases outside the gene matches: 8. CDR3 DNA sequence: TGTGCCAGCTCACAAGCGAGGGACAGGGTTGAGACCCAGTACTTC. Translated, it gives CASSQARDRVETQYF.

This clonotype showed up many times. The CDR3 bases are TGTGCCAGCAGCTCCAGGGACCGAGACAGGGATTTGAACACTGAAGCTTTCTTT. It yields the protein CASSSRDRDRDLNTEAFF. V usage is TRBV7-8 and J usage is TRBJ1-1; 7 positions match TRBD1. The CDR3 loop spans 18 amino acids. V shed 4 bases and J 0 bases; nucleotides not matched to a gene: 14. CDR1 and CDR2 (germline): SGHVS, FQNEAQ.

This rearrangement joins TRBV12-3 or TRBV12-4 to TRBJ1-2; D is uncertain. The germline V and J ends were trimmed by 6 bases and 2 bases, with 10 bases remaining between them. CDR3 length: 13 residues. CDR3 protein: CASRVLGNYGYTF. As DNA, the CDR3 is TGTGCCAGCAGAGTCCTGGGGAACTATGGCTACACCTTC.